This T cell receptor beta chain was observed in a study of cytomegalovirus exposure and HLA in healthy donors. Study-level results: Owing to their indistinguishability, certain V segments, notably TRBV6-2 and TRBV6-3, were excluded.

In the case of this clone: The antigen remains unidentified.

This CDR3 is 16 amino acids long. V lost 4 bases and J lost 3, with 19 bases in between. CDR1 and CDR2 (germline): SGHNT, YYREEE (reference sequence). Primers: 60 Vbeta forward and 13 Jbeta reverse. Only in-frame clones appear in the TCRdb table, and some are missing; sequencing was by immunoSEQ multiplex PCR. The sample contains 150,000 to 200,000 clones, approximately 80% of which appear only once. The specimen was PBMCs. The sequence came from a woman aged 40-49 years in good health and CMV-seronegative. The chain couples TRBV5-4 to TRBJ1-1; D is possibly TRBD1 (5 bases). CDR3 region: CASSQGGTRTYTEAFF. DNA for the CDR3: TGTGCCAGCAGCCAAGGCGGGACCAGAACGTACACTGAAGCTTTCTTT.